This TCR beta chain appears in the sequencing data of a study of blood T cell repertoires in COVID-19. Overall study: T cells, B-cell-depleted T cells, or PBMCs supplied cDNA or gDNA.

The V gene's germline CDR1 is LGHDT and CDR2 YNNKEL (reference sequence). V was clipped by 6 bases and J by 4 bases; unmatched bases: 7. This CDR3 has 15 residues. In the original workflow: Estimation of nucleated cell counts was performed using reference gene primer amplification. Method: immunoSEQ multiplex PCR; TCRdb's copy keeps in-frame clones and lacks some. From that table come the V and J calls and clone size; the DNA was used to work out D and trimming. This table holds a few hundred thousand clones, around 89% found once. This clone was picked up a small number of times. The V gene is TRBV3-1 (or the pseudogene TRBV3-2), the J gene TRBJ1-2, with 11 nucleotides matching TRBD1. Sequencing input: PBMCs or T cells enriched from blood (not recorded which). This sequence originates from a man aged 18 to 35 who had recovered from COVID-19. CDR3 in amino acids: CASRQGQGGGYGYTF. As DNA, the CDR3 is TGTGCCAGCAGACAGGGACAGGGGGGTGGCTATGGCTACACCTTC.